This T cell receptor (beta chain) was sequenced for a study of T cell responses to AZD1222 COVID-19 vaccine (dated by TCRdb to about 2021). Broadly, across the study: AZD1222 recipients given second doses at about 4 weeks or at about 12 weeks were pooled, since spike-specific TCR depth and breadth were not found to differ between the two schedules. A total of around 240 trial participants underwent TCR sequencing, of whom approximately 200 had received two doses of AZD1222 and approximately 25 had received two doses of the MenACWY control vaccine. Trial participants were enrolled by age into subgroups of 18-55, 56-69 and 70-plus years, and around 150, 29 and 61 TCR-sequenced participants, respectively, were included in these subgroups. General conclusions and limits of the study: Reportedly, almost half of the unique spike-specific TCRs recognized epitopes lying outside the regions that are mutated in the B.1.351 and B.1.1.7 variants. CD4 TCRs associated with the vaccine covered the entire spike protein, and the dominant responses were in regions 160-218 and 743-854. Conclusions about previously exposed vaccinees were limited because only 5 or 6 AZD1222 recipients were SARS-CoV-2 seropositive at baseline. Participants were mostly white British, with more females than males. The authors suggested clonal diversity may have been underestimated. Because no samples from the day 14 peak response were available, repertoires could be characterized only after the peak T cell response. In the small 56-69-year group, the increase in depth fell short of significance, most likely because of low power. After two AZD1222 doses, both the breadth and the depth of spike-specific TCRs were significantly higher than at day 0 and than in MenACWY recipients.

Interpreted using the paper, the time point label stands for: baseline before first vaccination. Vaccinee samples came from UK trials COV001 and COV002, including a single-blind randomized controlled phase 2/3 trial of AZD1222 (ChAdOx1 nCoV-19) in healthy adults. Trial participant PBMC samples were collected at day 0 and day 28 after the second dose for TCRbeta chain sequencing. This clone showed up just once. Its antigen has not been determined. Base qualities were left out, and no much larger clone turns up one base away. The CDR3 regions of human TCRbeta chains were analyzed by immunosequencing. The original pipeline was this. Repertoire TCRs were checked for matches against a reference library of SARS-CoV-2-specific TCRs that had been generated using the MIRA antigen-specificity platform. Breadth meant the fraction of unique TCRs that were SARS-CoV-2-associated, whereas depth meant the fraction of total T cells that were SARS-CoV-2-associated. Using the MIRA data, each spike-specific TCR was mapped to the spike region that the TCR reacts to and placed in a CD4 or CD8 class. Log10-transformed breadth and depth values were compared by one-way ANOVA with Sidak's multiple comparisons tests. TCRdb stores this immuneACCESS table with in-frame sequences only. Part of the clones is absent; in the studies checked, under half of the shortfall reflects unresolved V genes, and no reason is known for the rest. The V and J calls and the clone size are those of that table, but D and trimming were determined from the DNA. Present in this sample are around 100,000 clones, 88% of which were seen just once. The ten largest clonotypes hold around 2% of the sample.

The CDR3 has 13 amino acids, counting the end cysteine and phenylalanine. CDR3 DNA is the only sequence kept; it has 39 bases, read in frame from the first base. V drops 10 bases and J drops 1 base, leaving 12 bases in between. The sequence is built from TRBV12-3 or TRBV12-4 and TRBJ2-3; TRBD2 could be the D gene, as 6 bases match. Sample: peripheral blood, taken on day 0 of AZD1222 vaccination. This clonotype was sampled from an adult in good health. The CDR3 amino acid sequence is: CATAIAGTDTQYF. The sequenced DNA is TGTGCCACTGCGATAGCGGGCACAGATACGCAGTATTTT.